A single sample is the source of the 18 T cell receptor beta chains below, sequenced in a study of cytomegalovirus exposure and HLA in healthy donors. Vbeta (60) and Jbeta (13) primers were used in the PCR. Sequencing used immunoSEQ multiplex PCR; TCRdb keeps in-frame clones, though not all of them. The sample lists 110,000 or so clones, roughly 70% seen once, with less than 3.5% in the top ten. Sequencing used PBMCs. The source is a woman aged 40-49 years in good health and CMV-seropositive.

The CDR3 loop is CASSRGAGEQYF. CDR3 DNA sequence: TGTGCCAGCAGCCGTGGAGCCGGTGAGCAGTACTTC. The chain has TRBV7-3 and TRBJ2-7; D unclear. The CDR3 is 12 residues long. With 5 bases removed from V and 7 bases from J, the gap between germline ends came to 12 bases. CDR1 and CDR2 from the germline V gene are SGHTA and FQGTGA.

The V and J genes are TRBV4-3 and TRBJ1-2; 9 nucleotides align to TRBD1. CDR3 length equals 14 residues. V trimming: 2 bases; J trimming: 5 bases; junction bases outside the gene matches: 3. Germline CDR1 LGHNA, CDR2 YSLEER. CDR3 DNA sequence: TGCGCCAGCAGCCAAATAGGACAGGGGTATGGCTACACCTTC. Its translation: CASSQIGQGYGYTF.

This sequence joins TRBV5-4 and TRBJ2-5; 13 bases fit TRBD2. The CDR3 runs to 17 residues. J gave up 5 bases and V 0 bases, and 7 bases lay outside the gene matches. Germline V lookup: CDR1 SGHNT, CDR2 YYREEE (reference sequence). For the CDR3, the DNA is TGTGCCAGCAGCTTGGGGACTAGCGGGAGTTACGGGGAGACCCAGTACTTC. Translation gives CASSLGTSGSYGETQYF. Complete variable domain (other parts from reference TRBV5-4 and TRBJ2-5): ETGVTQSPTHLIKTRGQQVTLRCSSQSGHNTVSWYQQALGQGPQFIFQYYREEENGRGNFPPRFSGLQFPNYSSELNVNALELDDSALYLCASSLGTSGSYGETQYFGPGTRLLVL.

The rearrangement uses TRBV2 and TRBJ1-4, with D uncertain. Trimming removed 4 bases at V and 7 bases at J, with 10 bases between. The CDR3 spans 13 residues. The germline gives CDR1 SNHLY, CDR2 FYNNEI. The CDR3 coding sequence is TGTGCCAGCAGTGGACGAGGCCCTGAAAAACTGTTTTTT. Its protein is CASSGRGPEKLFF. The variable domain in full, with the rest retrieved from reference TRBV2 and TRBJ1-4, is EPEVTQTPSHQVTQMGQEVILRCVPISNHLYFYWYRQILGQKVEFLVSFYNNEISEKSEIFDDQFSVERPDGSNFTLKIRSTKLEDSAMYFCASSGRGPEKLFFGSGTQLSVL.

The gene calls are TRBV28 and TRBJ2-1; 11 bases agree with TRBD2. Trimming took 9 bases from V and 6 from J; bases not matched to a gene: 7. Germline V gene data show CDR1 as MDHEN and CDR2 as SYDVKM. The CDR3 consists of 14 residues. The CDR3 spells CASVLAGGPNEQFF. The CDR3 DNA reads as TGTGCCAGTGTTTTAGCGGGAGGGCCCAATGAGCAGTTCTTC.

V gene TRBV30 combines with J gene TRBJ2-2, with no clear D. The CDR3 sequence is 15 residues long. The germline CDR1 and CDR2 sequences are GTSNPN and SVGIG (reference sequence). Trimming left V 0 bases short and J 1 base short, with 9 bases between. CDR3 nucleotide sequence: TGTGCCTGGAGTGTACGGAGTAAGAACACCGGGGAGCTGTTTTTT. Amino acid sequence: CAWSVRSKNTGELFF. The full variable domain, completed using reference TRBV30 and TRBJ2-2, is SQTIHQWPATLVQPVGSPLSLECTVEGTSNPNLYWYRQAAGRGLQLLFYSVGIGQISSEVPQNLSASRPQDRQFILSSKKLLLSDSGFYLCAWSVRSKNTGELFFGEGSRLTVL.

This clone has just one count. This rearrangement joins TRBV4-3 to TRBJ2-1; a weak D match, TRBD2 (6 bases). V dropped 4 bases and J dropped 8 bases, with 15 bases sitting between them. CDR3 length equals 14 residues. In germline, CDR1 is LGHNA, CDR2 YSLEER. This chain's CDR3 is CASSLAIGSDEQFF. CDR3 DNA: TGCGCCAGCAGCCTAGCTATCGGGAGCGATGAGCAGTTCTTC.

The chain links TRBV4-3 to TRBJ2-2, with TRBD2 matching over 10 bases. V shed 0 bases and J 1 base; nucleotides not matched to a gene: 5. Per the germline V gene, CDR1 is LGHNA and CDR2 is YSLEER. The CDR3 has 18 amino acids. In DNA form, the CDR3 reads TGCGCCAGCAGCCAAGATTTTTGGACTAGCGGGAACACCGGGGAGCTGTTTTTT. Protein: CASSQDFWTSGNTGELFF.

V and J are TRBV5-1 and TRBJ2-2; 8 bases agree with TRBD1. Looked up from germline, CDR1 is SGHRS and CDR2 is YFSETQ. The CDR3 is 14 residues long. Trimming at V came to 5 bases and at J to 5 bases, leaving 5 bases not matched to a gene. The CDR3 loop reads CASRGQGGTGELFF. DNA for the CDR3: TGCGCCAGCAGAGGACAGGGCGGGACCGGGGAGCTGTTTTTT.

The chain recombines TRBV30 with TRBJ2-7; D call uncertain. The CDR3 is 13 residues long. The germline V gene encodes CDR1 GTSNPN and CDR2 SVGIG (reference sequence). V was shortened by 4 bases and J by 3 bases, with 13 bases between the two germline ends. The CDR3 coding sequence is TGTGCCTGGACCGACTCAATACACTACGAGCAGTACTTC. This codes for CAWTDSIHYEQYF.

This clone was counted between two and nine times. The chain combines TRBV6-5 with TRBJ2-7, with TRBD1 matching over 10 bases. V shed 0 bases and J 9 bases; nucleotides not matched to a gene: 8. There are 15 residues in the CDR3. The germline V gene has CDR1 MNHEY and CDR2 SVGAGI. CDR3 residues: CASSYSFGQGVVQYF. The CDR3 nucleotides read TGTGCCAGCAGTTACTCTTTCGGACAGGGGGTCGTGCAGTACTTC.

This clone appeared a few times. The rearrangement links TRBV5-4 to TRBJ2-6; D perhaps matches TRBD2 (5 bases). The germline gives CDR1 SGHNT, CDR2 YYREEE (reference sequence). V was pared by 4 bases and J by 3 bases, with 11 bases between. This CDR3 has 15 residues. The CDR3 region has the DNA TGTGCCAGCAGCGTCGGAGGCTTTGGGGCCAACGTCCTGACTTTC. This encodes CASSVGGFGANVLTF.

This rearrangement joins TRBV7-6 to TRBJ2-3; TRBD2 aligns across 7 bases. Per the germline V gene, CDR1 is SGHVS and CDR2 is FNYEAQ. This CDR3 is 16 amino acids long. Germline trimming cut 4 bases from V and 4 bases from J; bases unmatched to any gene: 11. The CDR3 spells CASSSFAGVGADTQYF. The DNA for the CDR3 is TGTGCCAGCAGCTCCTTTGCGGGAGTAGGTGCAGATACGCAGTATTTT.

V usage is TRBV6-5 and J usage is TRBJ2-5; D is undetermined. CDR1 is MNHEY, CDR2 SVGAGI, per germline. Trimming stripped 2 bases from V and 4 bases from J, with 14 bases between. This CDR3 region has 15 residues. DNA for the CDR3: TGTGCCAGCAGTTACAATTCCGATCAGATAGAGACCCAGTACTTC. It specifies CASSYNSDQIETQYF.

In its sample, this clone was seen a few times. The chain recombines TRBV21-1 with TRBJ2-1; whether TRBD2, the table's D call, matches the DNA was not checked. TRBV21-1 is termed a pseudogene. CDR3 length: 15 residues. This chain's CDR3 is CASSKDIAGSNEQFF. The CDR3 coding sequence is TGTGCCAGCAGCAAAGACATAGCGGGGTCAAATGAGCAGTTCTTC.

The CDR3 loop reads CASSPGTGTGNTEAFF. As DNA, the CDR3 is TGTGCCAGCAGCCCAGGGACAGGGACGGGGAACACTGAAGCTTTCTTT. The chain is built from TRBV5-4 and TRBJ1-1; 9 nucleotides match TRBD1. Trimming cost V 4 bases and J 1 base; bases outside gene matches: 8. The CDR3 is made up of 16 amino acids. Germline assignment: CDR1 SGHNT and CDR2 YYREEE (reference sequence).

V gene TRBV7-9 combines with J gene TRBJ1-6; no clear D gene. Germline-derived CDR1 and CDR2 are SEHNR and FQNEAQ (reference sequence). Trimming shortened V by 6 bases and J by 7 bases, and 13 bases separated the two germline ends. The CDR3 consists of 14 residues. The CDR3 reads CASRGREGNSPLHF. The CDR3 DNA reads TGTGCCAGCAGGGGCCGGGAGGGAAATTCACCCCTCCACTTT.

The chain uses TRBV7-6 and TRBJ1-1, with a weak D call TRBD1 (5 bases). This CDR3 has 16 residues. V lost 5 bases and J 6 bases, leaving 22 bases between the germline ends. Looked up from germline, CDR1 is SGHVS and CDR2 is FNYEAQ. The DNA of the CDR3 is TGTGCCAGCAGCGCAGAGTCCGACAGAGCAGATTCTGAAGCTTTCTTT. Translation gives CASSAESDRADSEAFF.